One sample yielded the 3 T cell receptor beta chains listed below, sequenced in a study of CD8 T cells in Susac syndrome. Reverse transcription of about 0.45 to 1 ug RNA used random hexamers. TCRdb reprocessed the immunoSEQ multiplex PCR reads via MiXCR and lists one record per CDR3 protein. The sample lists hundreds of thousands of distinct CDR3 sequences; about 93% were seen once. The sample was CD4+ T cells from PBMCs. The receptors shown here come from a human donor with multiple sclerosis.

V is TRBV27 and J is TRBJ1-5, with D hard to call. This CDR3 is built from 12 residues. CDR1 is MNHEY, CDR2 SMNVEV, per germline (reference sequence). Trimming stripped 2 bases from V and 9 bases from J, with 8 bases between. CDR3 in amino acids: CASSLRGGPQHF. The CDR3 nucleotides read TGTGCCAGCAGTTTACGGGGAGGGCCCCAGCATTTT.

The CDR3 DNA sequence: TGCGCCAGCAGCCTCTTCGGGACAGGGAAAACTGAAGCTTTCTTT. This translates into CASSLFGTGKTEAFF. J is TRBJ1-1 and V is TRBV5-1, with TRBD1 matching 9 bases. V dropped 4 bases and J dropped 5; count of bases not matched to a gene: 9. Per the germline V gene, CDR1 is SGHRS and CDR2 is YFSETQ. The CDR3 runs 15 residues. Complete variable domain (other parts from reference TRBV5-1 and TRBJ1-1): KAGVTQTPRYLIKTRGQQVTLSCSPISGHRSVSWYQQTPGQGLQFLFEYFSETQRNKGNFPGRFSGRQFSNSRSEMNVSTLELGDSALYLCASSLFGTGKTEAFFGQGTRLTVV.

CDR3 residues: CASSQDRGVYEQYF. The CDR3 bases are TGTGCCAGCAGCCAAGATCGAGGGGTCTACGAGCAGTACTTC. This chain links TRBV3-1 with TRBJ2-7; possibly TRBD1 or TRBD2 for D (5 bases each). The CDR3 has 14 amino acids. The germline gives CDR1 LGHDT, CDR2 YNNKEL (reference sequence). V lost 0 bases and J 3 bases, leaving 9 bases between the germline ends.